This T cell receptor beta chain was sequenced in a study of T cells in Graves' hyperthyroidism and ophthalmopathy. It was RNA transcripts that yielded the amplified TCR beta CDR3 regions. An initial round of RT-PCR targeting the TCR CDR3 relied on the HTBI primer set. TCRdb ran MiXCR on the multiplex PCR reads and lists one entry per CDR3 protein. Among about 600,000 distinct CDR3 sequences, roughly 16% were seen once, and the ten largest hold approximately 3.5%. V dropped 4 bases and J dropped 4; count of bases not matched to a gene: 13. The germline gives CDR1 SGHDT, CDR2 YYEEEE. This CDR3 has 16 amino acids. This clonotype has more than one count but fewer than ten.

The material sequenced was blood. The chain joins TRBV5-6 to TRBJ2-5; TRBD2 aligns across 7 bases. The source is a middle-aged woman with Graves' ophthalmopathy. The chain's CDR3 is CASSPRGDYLGETQYF. As DNA, the CDR3 is TGTGCCAGCAGCCCACGGGGGGACTATCTTGGAGAGACCCAGTACTTC.